A single sample gave rise to the 12 T cell receptor beta chains below, sequenced in a study of cytomegalovirus exposure and HLA in healthy donors. Repertoires were generated with immunoSEQ multiplex PCR, while TCRdb's copy carries only in-frame clones and drops some. The table includes roughly 130,000 clones, roughly 86% detected once. What was sequenced was PBMCs. These receptor sequences come from a man younger than 45 in good health and CMV-seronegative.

The chain has TRBV28 and TRBJ2-5; a possible D gene is TRBD2 (5 bases). Looked up from germline, CDR1 is MDHEN and CDR2 is SYDVKM. This CDR3 has 14 residues. V lost 5 bases, J lost 5 bases, and 15 bases lay in between. The CDR3 region has the DNA TGTGCCAGCAGTCCTTCCGGAGGTGGTGAGACCCAGTACTTC. Translated: CASSPSGGGETQYF.

In this sample, this clone turned up once. The chain joins TRBV19 to TRBJ1-1; a weak D match, TRBD1 (5 bases). This CDR3 has 15 residues. Trimming took 5 bases from V and 0 from J, leaving 13 bases between them. From germline, CDR1 is LNHDA and CDR2 SQIVND (reference sequence). As DNA, the CDR3 is TGTGCCAGTAGTGCGGCAGGGCGGATGAACACTGAAGCTTTCTTT. This encodes CASSAAGRMNTEAFF.

The gene calls are TRBV11-1 and TRBJ1-1; D uncertain. Trimming took off 3 bases at V and 4 bases at J, with 12 bases between the two ends. The CDR3 totals 14 residues. The V gene's germline CDR1 is SGHAT and CDR2 FQDESV (reference sequence). CDR3 sequence (DNA): TGTGCCAGCAGCTTTATTGGAACGGGCACTGAAGCTTTCTTT. As protein: CASSFIGTGTEAFF.

The chain carries TRBV11-2 and TRBJ2-5, with 12 positions matching TRBD2. The V and J ends lost 4 bases and 2 bases, in that order; junction bases with no gene match: 2. The CDR3 loop spans 15 amino acids. Germline V gene lookup returns CDR1 SGHAT and CDR2 FQNNGV. DNA of the CDR3: TGTGCCAGCAGCTCAGGACTAGCGGGGCAAGAGACCCAGTACTTC. It is translated as CASSSGLAGQETQYF.

The chain uses TRBV16 and TRBJ1-5; no definite D call. V shed 0 bases and J shed 0 bases, with 12 bases lying between them. The CDR3 loop spans 17 amino acids. Per the germline V gene, CDR1 is KGHSY and CDR2 is FQNENV. This CDR3 is CASSQSIRVGSNQPQHF. CDR3 sequence (DNA): TGTGCCAGCAGCCAATCGATCCGGGTGGGTAGCAATCAGCCCCAGCATTTT.

In its sample, this clone was seen once. The chain joins TRBV2 to TRBJ1-2, with D maybe TRBD1 (6 bases). CDR1 is SNHLY, CDR2 FYNNEI, per germline. This CDR3 is built from 12 residues. Trimming took off 6 bases at V and 5 bases at J, with 10 bases between the two ends. The CDR3: CASSTQGYGYTF. The CDR3 nucleotides are TGTGCCAGCAGCACCCAGGGGTATGGCTACACCTTC.

The CDR3 nucleotides are TGTGCCAGCAGCTTAGGAGGGAACACCGGGGAGCTGTTTTTT. The encoded protein is CASSLGGNTGELFF. The chain carries TRBV11-3 and TRBJ2-2; D is unclear. This CDR3 has 14 residues. V lost 1 base and J lost 1, with 4 bases in between. Germline V CDR1 and CDR2: SGHNT, YENEEA.

This chain uses TRBV27 with TRBJ1-5; TRBD1 agrees at 9 bases. Trimming at V came to 5 bases and at J to 6 bases, leaving 5 bases not matched to a gene. The V gene's germline CDR1 is MNHEY and CDR2 SMNVEV (reference sequence). This CDR3 has 14 residues. CDR3 region: CASSTGQGVQPQHF. The CDR3, as DNA: TGTGCCAGCAGTACGGGACAGGGTGTTCAGCCCCAGCATTTT.

DNA for the CDR3: TGTGCCAGCAGCTTTAGGGGGCCCGGTGGCTACACCTTC. It translates to CASSFRGPGGYTF. The V call is TRBV7-2, the J call TRBJ1-2; TRBD1 matches 7 bases. After removal of 3 bases from V and 7 bases from J, the junction contained 5 bases not matched to a gene. Germline-derived CDR1 and CDR2 are SGHTA and FQGNSA. This CDR3 is 13 amino acids long.

This sequence joins TRBV6-6 and TRBJ1-2, with a possible D match to TRBD1 (6 bases). CDR1 MNHNY and CDR2 SVGAGI come from the germline V gene (reference sequence). Trimming took off 4 bases at V and 1 base at J, with 10 bases between the two ends. The CDR3 is 14 amino acids. The CDR3 DNA reads as TGTGCCAGCAGTTCCGGGACACATAACTATGGCTACACCTTC. Protein: CASSSGTHNYGYTF.

This clone was recorded only once. The chain has TRBV6-5 and TRBJ2-7; 8 nucleotides line up with TRBD2. Germline CDR1 and CDR2: MNHEY and SVGAGI. This CDR3 is 16 amino acids long. V was pared by 2 bases and J by 2 bases, with 8 bases of the junction left unmatched. CDR3 protein: CASSYGTGGKTYEQYF. The CDR3 nucleotides read TGTGCCAGCAGTTACGGAACGGGGGGGAAGACCTACGAGCAGTACTTC.

The rearrangement links TRBV5-8 to TRBJ1-5; D not certain. The germline gives CDR1 SGHTS, CDR2 YDEGEE. V dropped 3 bases and J dropped 0 bases, with 13 bases sitting between them. The length of the CDR3 is 16 residues. This chain's CDR3 is CASSSTGVRSNQPQHF. The CDR3 bases are TGTGCCAGCAGCTCAACCGGGGTTCGTAGCAATCAGCCCCAGCATTTT.